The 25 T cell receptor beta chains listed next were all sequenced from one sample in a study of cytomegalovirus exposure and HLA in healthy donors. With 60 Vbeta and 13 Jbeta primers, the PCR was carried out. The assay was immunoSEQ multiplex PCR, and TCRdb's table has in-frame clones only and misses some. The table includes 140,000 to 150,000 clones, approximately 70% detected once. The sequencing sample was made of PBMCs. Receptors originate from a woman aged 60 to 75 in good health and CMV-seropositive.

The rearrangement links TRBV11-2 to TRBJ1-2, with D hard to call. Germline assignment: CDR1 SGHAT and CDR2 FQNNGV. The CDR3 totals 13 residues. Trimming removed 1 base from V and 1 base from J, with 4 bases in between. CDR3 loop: CASSLAYNYGYTF. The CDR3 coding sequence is TGTGCCAGCAGCTTAGCGTATAACTATGGCTACACCTTC.

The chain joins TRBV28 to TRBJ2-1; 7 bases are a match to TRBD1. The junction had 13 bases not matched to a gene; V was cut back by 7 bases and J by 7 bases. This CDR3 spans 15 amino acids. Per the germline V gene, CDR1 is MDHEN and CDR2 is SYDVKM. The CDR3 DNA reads TGTGCCAGCACCCAACAGGGGCGCGGTATGAATGAGCAGTTCTTC. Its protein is CASTQQGRGMNEQFF. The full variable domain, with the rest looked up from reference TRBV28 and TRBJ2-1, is DVKVTQSSRYLVKRTGEKVFLECVQDMDHENMFWYRQDPGLGLRLIYFSYDVKMKEKGDIPEGYSVSREKKERFSLILESASTNQTSMYLCASTQQGRGMNEQFFGPGTRLTVL.

The CDR3, as DNA: TGTGCCAGAAGCTTGGCTACAGGGGTGGCTGAAGCTTTCTTT. The encoded protein is CARSLATGVAEAFF. The chain couples TRBV5-3 to TRBJ1-1; 7 bases agree with TRBD1. TRBV5-3 is sorted into the ORF group, with uncertain function. CDR3 length: 14 amino acids. With 0 bases clipped from V and 6 bases from J, the junction kept 5 bases outside the gene matches.

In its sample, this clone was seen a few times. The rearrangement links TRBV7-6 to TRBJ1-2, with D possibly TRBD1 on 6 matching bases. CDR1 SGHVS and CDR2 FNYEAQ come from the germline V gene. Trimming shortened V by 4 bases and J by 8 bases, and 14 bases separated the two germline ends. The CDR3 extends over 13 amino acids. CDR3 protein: CASSSEQGLGYTF. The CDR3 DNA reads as TGTGCCAGCAGCTCAGAACAGGGTTTGGGCTACACCTTC.

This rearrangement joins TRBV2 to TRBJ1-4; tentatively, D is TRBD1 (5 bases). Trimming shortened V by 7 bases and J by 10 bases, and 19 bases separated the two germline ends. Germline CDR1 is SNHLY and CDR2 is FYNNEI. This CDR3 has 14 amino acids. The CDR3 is CASIYTGPAVKLFF. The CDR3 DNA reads TGTGCCAGCATTTATACAGGCCCTGCGGTAAAACTGTTTTTT.

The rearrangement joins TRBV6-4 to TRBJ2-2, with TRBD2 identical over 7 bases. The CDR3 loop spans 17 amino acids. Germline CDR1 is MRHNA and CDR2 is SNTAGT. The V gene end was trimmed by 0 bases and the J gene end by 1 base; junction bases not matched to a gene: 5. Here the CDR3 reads CASSDSGLVENTGELFF. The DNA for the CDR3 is TGTGCCAGCAGTGACTCAGGACTAGTGGAGAACACCGGGGAGCTGTTTTTT.

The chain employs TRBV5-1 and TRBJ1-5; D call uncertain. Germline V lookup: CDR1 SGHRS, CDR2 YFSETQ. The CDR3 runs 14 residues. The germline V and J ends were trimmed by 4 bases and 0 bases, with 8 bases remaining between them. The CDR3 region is CASSHGDSNQPQHF. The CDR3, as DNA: TGCGCCAGCAGCCATGGAGATAGCAATCAGCCCCAGCATTTT.

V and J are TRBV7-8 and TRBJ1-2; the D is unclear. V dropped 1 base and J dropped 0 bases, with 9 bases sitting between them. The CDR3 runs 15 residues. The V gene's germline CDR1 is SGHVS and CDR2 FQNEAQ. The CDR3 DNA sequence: TGTGCCAGCAGCTTAGAGGGAGCGGCTAACTATGGCTACACCTTC. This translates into CASSLEGAANYGYTF.

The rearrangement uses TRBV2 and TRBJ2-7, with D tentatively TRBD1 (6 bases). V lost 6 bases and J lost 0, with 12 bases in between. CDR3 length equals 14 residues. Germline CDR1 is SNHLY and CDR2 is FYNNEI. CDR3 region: CASSLQGRSYEQYF. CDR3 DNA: TGTGCCAGCAGCCTACAGGGCCGCTCCTACGAGCAGTACTTC.

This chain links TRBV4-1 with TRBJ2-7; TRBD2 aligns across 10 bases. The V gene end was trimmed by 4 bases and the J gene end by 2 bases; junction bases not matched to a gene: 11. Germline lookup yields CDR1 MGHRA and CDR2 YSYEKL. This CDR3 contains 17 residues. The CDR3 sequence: CASSRGASGSFPYEQYF. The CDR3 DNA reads TGCGCCAGCAGCCGAGGGGCTAGCGGGAGTTTTCCCTACGAGCAGTACTTC.

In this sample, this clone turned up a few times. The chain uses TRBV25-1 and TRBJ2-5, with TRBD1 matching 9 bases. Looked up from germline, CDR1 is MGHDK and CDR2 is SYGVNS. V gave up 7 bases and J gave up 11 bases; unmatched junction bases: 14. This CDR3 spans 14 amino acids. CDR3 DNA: TGTGCCAGCACCCCCGGACAGGGGTATCGGGAGCAGTACTTC. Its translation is CASTPGQGYREQYF.

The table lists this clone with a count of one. The CDR3 reads CASTYGRGGTDTQYF. For the CDR3, the DNA is TGTGCCAGCACTTACGGACGGGGGGGCACAGATACGCAGTATTTT. This chain connects TRBV2 to TRBJ2-3; 7 bases fit TRBD2. The CDR3 contains 15 residues. The germline gives CDR1 SNHLY, CDR2 FYNNEI. V shed 7 bases, J shed 1 base, and the junction held 8 bases outside the gene matches.

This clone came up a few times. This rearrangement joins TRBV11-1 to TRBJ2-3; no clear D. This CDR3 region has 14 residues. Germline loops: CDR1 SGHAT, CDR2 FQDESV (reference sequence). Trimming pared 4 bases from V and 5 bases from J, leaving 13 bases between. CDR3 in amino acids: CASSSDGSGDTQYF. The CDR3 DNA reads TGTGCCAGCAGCTCCGATGGGTCGGGAGATACGCAGTATTTT.

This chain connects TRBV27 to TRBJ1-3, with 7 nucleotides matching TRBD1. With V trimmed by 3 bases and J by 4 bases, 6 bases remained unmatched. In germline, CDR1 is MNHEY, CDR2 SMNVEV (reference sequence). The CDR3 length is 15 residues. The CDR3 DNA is TGTGCCAGCAGTTTGGAGGGGGCGCGCGGAAACACCATATATTTT. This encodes CASSLEGARGNTIYF.

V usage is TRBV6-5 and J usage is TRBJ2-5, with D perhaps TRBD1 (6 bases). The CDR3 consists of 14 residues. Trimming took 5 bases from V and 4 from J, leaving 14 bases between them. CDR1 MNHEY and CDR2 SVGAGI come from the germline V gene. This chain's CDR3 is CASSTGSWAETQYF. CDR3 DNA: TGTGCCAGCAGTACAGGGAGTTGGGCAGAGACCCAGTACTTC.

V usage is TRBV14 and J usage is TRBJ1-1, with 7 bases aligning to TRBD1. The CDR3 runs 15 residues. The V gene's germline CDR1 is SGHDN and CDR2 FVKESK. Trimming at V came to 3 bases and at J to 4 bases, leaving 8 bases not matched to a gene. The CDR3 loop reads CASSQQGVTGTEAFF. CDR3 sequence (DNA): TGTGCCAGCAGCCAGCAGGGGGTGACGGGCACTGAAGCTTTCTTT.

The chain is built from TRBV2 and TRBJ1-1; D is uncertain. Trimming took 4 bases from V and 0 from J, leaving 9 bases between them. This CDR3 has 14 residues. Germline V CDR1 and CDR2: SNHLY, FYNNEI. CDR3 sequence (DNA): TGTGCCAGCAGTGCTAGGCGGGTGAACACTGAAGCTTTCTTT. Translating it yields CASSARRVNTEAFF.

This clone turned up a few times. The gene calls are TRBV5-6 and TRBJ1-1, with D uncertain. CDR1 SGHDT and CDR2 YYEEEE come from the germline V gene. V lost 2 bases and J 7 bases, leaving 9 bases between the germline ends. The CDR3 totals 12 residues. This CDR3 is CASSLNAGEAFF. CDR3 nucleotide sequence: TGTGCCAGCAGCTTAAATGCAGGTGAAGCTTTCTTT.

The CDR3 reads CASSPRGQNTEAFF. As DNA, the CDR3 is TGTGCCAGCTCACCACGGGGACAGAACACTGAAGCTTTCTTT. The rearrangement uses TRBV18 and TRBJ1-1; D perhaps matches TRBD1 (6 bases). V lost 1 base and J lost 1, with 7 bases in between. The CDR3 spans 14 residues. Germline values: CDR1 KGHSH, CDR2 LQKENI.

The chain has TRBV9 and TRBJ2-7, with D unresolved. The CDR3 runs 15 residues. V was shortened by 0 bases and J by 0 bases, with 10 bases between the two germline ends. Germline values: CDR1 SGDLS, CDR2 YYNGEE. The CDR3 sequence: CASSVGNGLSYEQYF. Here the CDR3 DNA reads TGTGCCAGCAGCGTAGGTAACGGTCTCTCCTACGAGCAGTACTTC.

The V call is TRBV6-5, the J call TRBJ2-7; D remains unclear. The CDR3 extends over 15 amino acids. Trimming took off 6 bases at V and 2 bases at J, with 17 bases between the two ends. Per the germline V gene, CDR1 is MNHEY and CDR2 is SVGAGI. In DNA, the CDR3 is TGTGCCAGCAGCCCCGGTTCTACAGCCCCCTACGAGCAGTACTTC. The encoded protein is CASSPGSTAPYEQYF.

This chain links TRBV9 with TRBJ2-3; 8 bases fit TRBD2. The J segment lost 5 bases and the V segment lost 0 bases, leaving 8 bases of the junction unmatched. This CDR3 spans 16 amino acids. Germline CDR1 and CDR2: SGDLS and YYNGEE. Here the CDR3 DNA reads TGTGCCAGCAGCGTAGAAGGTAGCGGGACTGGAGATACGCAGTATTTT. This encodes CASSVEGSGTGDTQYF.

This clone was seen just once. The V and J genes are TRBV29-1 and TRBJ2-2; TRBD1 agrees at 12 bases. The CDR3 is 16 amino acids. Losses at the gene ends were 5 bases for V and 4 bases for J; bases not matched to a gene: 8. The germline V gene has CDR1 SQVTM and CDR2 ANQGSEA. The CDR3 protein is CSVRPGQGAGTGELFF. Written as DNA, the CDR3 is TGCAGCGTTAGACCGGGACAGGGGGCCGGCACCGGGGAGCTGTTTTTT.

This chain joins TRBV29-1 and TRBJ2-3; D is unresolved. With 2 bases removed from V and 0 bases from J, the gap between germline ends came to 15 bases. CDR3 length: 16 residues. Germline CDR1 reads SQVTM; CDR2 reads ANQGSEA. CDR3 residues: CSVETSGSPSTDTQYF. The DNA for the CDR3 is TGCAGCGTTGAAACCTCCGGGTCCCCTAGCACAGATACGCAGTATTTT.

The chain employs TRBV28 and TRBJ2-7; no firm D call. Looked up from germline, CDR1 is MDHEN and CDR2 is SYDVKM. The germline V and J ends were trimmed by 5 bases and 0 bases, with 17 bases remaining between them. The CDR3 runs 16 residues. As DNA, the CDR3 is TGTGCCAGCAGTCTTCTTGGCGGCAGCGACTCCTACGAGCAGTACTTC. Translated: CASSLLGGSDSYEQYF.